The TCR beta chain described here comes from a study of cytomegalovirus exposure and HLA in healthy donors. All the people who gave samples were healthy bone marrow donors. Overall study results and limits: In most subjects, TCR beta sequences reportedly gave accurate predictions of HLA-A and HLA-B alleles. A later analysis showed TCR association rates differing by HLA locus, peaking at DRB1 and lowest at HLA-C. Later work associated 16,951 TCR beta sequences with HLA alleles at 0.05 false discovery rate.

The PCR employed 60 Vbeta primers together with 13 Jbeta primers. Clones were read by immunoSEQ multiplex PCR, and TCRdb kept only the in-frame ones, dropping some. Its clone listing holds about 52,000 clones. About this clone itself: Its specificity is not known.

The CDR3 sequence is 17 residues long. The J gene is TRBJ1-5, the V gene TRBV21-1. TRBV21-1 is assigned pseudogene status. The clonotype originates from a woman in her 50s in good health and CMV-seropositive. The specimen sequenced was PBMCs. In DNA, the CDR3 is TGTGCCAGCAGCAAAGTTCACGGAGTTCTGGGCAATCAGCCCCAGCATTTT. It translates to CASSKVHGVLGNQPQHF.